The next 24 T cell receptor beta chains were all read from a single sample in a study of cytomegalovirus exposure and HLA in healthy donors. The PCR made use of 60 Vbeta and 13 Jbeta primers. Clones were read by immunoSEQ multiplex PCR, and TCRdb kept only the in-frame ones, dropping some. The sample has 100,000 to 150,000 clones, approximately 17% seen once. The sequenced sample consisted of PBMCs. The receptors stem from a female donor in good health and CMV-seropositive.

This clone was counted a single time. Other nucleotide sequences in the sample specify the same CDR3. This CDR3 reads CASSLRVNTEAFF. The CDR3 DNA reads as TGCGCCAGCAGCTTGAGAGTGAACACTGAAGCTTTCTTT. The chain employs TRBV5-1 and TRBJ1-1, with D uncertain. The CDR3 extends over 13 amino acids. CDR1 SGHRS and CDR2 YFSETQ come from the germline V gene. Deletions cut 1 base from V and 0 bases from J, with 4 bases between.

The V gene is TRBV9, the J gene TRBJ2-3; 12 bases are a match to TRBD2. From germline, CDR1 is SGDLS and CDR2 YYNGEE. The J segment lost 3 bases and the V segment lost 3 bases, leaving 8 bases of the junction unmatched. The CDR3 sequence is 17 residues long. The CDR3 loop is CASSEGTSGYVTDTQYF. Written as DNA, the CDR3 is TGTGCCAGCAGCGAGGGGACTAGCGGGTATGTGACAGATACGCAGTATTTT. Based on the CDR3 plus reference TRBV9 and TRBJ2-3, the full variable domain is DSGVTQTPKHLITATGQRVTLRCSPRSGDLSVYWYQQSLDQGLQFLIQYYNGEERAKGNILERFSAQQFPDLHSELNLSSLELGDSALYFCASSEGTSGYVTDTQYFGPGTRLTVL.

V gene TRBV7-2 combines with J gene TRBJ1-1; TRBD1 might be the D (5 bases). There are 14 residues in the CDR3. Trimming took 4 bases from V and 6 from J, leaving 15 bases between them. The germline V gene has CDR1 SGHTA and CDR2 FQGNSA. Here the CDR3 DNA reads TGTGCCAGCAGCTCCACCAACGACAGTCCTGAAGCTTTCTTT. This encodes CASSSTNDSPEAFF.

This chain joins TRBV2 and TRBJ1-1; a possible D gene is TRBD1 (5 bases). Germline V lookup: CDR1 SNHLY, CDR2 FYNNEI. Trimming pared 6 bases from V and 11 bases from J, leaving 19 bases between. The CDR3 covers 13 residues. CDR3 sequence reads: CASRVRGVMIAFF. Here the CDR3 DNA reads TGTGCCAGCAGGGTTCGGGGGGTTATGATCGCTTTCTTT.

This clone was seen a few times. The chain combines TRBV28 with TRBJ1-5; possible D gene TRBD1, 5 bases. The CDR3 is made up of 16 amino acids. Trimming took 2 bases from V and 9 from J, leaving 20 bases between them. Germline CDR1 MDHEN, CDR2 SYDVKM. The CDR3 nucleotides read TGTGCCAGCAGTTTACTCGGCCGCGGGGCGATTTGGCCCCAGCATTTT. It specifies CASSLLGRGAIWPQHF.

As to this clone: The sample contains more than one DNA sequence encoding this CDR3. CDR3 loop: CASSIPAGGPYNEQFF. CDR3 DNA sequence: TGTGCCAGTAGTATCCCGGCGGGGGGGCCCTACAATGAGCAGTTCTTC. The chain is built from TRBV19 and TRBJ2-1; TRBD2 aligns across 9 bases. After removal of 3 bases from V and 2 bases from J, the junction contained 5 bases not matched to a gene. Looked up from germline, CDR1 is LNHDA and CDR2 is SQIVND (reference sequence). CDR3 length: 16 amino acids. The full variable domain, with the rest looked up from reference TRBV19 and TRBJ2-1, is DGGITQSPKYLFRKEGQNVTLSCEQNLNHDAMYWYRQDPGQGLRLIYYSQIVNDFQKGDIAEGYSVSREKKESFPLTVTSAQKNPTAFYLCASSIPAGGPYNEQFFGPGTRLTVL.

The CDR3 here is CASSSVWDRAFF. The CDR3 bases are TGTGCCAGCAGCTCCGTTTGGGACAGAGCTTTCTTT. The chain joins TRBV7-2 to TRBJ1-1, with 7 bases that match TRBD1. Germline values: CDR1 SGHTA, CDR2 FQGNSA. V shed 4 bases and J 10 bases; nucleotides not matched to a gene: 6. The CDR3 sequence is 12 residues long.

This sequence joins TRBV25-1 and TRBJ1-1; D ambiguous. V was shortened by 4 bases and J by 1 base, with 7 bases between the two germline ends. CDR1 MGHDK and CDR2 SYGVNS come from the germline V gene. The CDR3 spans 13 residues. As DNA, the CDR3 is TGTGCCAGCAGTGGTTCTTGGAACACTGAAGCTTTCTTT. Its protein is CASSGSWNTEAFF.

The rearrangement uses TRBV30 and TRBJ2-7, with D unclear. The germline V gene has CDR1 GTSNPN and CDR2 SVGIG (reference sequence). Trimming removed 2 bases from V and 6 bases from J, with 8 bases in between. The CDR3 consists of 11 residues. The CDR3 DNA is TGTGCCTGGAGTAGGCAGGTCGAGCAGTACTTC. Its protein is CAWSRQVEQYF.

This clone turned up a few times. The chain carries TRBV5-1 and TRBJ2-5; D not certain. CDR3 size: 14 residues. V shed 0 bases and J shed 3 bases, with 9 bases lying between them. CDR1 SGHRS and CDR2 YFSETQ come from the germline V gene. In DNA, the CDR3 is TGCGCCAGCAGCTTGGCCGTCGGAGAAGAGACCCAGTACTTC. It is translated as CASSLAVGEETQYF.

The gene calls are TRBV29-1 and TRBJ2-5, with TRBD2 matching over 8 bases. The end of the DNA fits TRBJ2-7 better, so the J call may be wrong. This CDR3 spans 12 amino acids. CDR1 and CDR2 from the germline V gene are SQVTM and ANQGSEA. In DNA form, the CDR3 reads TGCAGCGTTGCAGTAGCGGGAACCGAGCAGTACTTC. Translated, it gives CSVAVAGTEQYF.

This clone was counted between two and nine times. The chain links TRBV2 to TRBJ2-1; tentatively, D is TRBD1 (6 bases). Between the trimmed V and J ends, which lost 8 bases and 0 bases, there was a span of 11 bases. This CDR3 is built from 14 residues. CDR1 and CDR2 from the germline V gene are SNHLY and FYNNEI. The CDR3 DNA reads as TGTGCCAGCGGAGGACAGATCTCCTACAATGAGCAGTTCTTC. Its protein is CASGGQISYNEQFF. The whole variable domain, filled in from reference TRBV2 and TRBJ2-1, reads EPEVTQTPSHQVTQMGQEVILRCVPISNHLYFYWYRQILGQKVEFLVSFYNNEISEKSEIFDDQFSVERPDGSNFTLKIRSTKLEDSAMYFCASGGQISYNEQFFGPGTRLTVL.

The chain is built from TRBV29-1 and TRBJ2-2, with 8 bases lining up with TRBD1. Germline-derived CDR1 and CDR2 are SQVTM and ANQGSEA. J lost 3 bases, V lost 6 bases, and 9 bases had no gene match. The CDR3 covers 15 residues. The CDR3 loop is CSVRGTGGYTGELFF. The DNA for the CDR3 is TGCAGCGTCAGGGGAACAGGGGGTTACACCGGGGAGCTGTTTTTT.

CDR3 region: CASSQEAGGTDTQYF. The CDR3 coding sequence is TGCGCCAGCAGCCAGGAAGCGGGAGGCACAGATACGCAGTATTTT. The J gene is TRBJ2-3, the V gene TRBV4-3; 8 nucleotides align to TRBD2. CDR1 and CDR2 from the germline V gene are LGHNA and YSLEER. CDR3 length equals 15 residues. Trimming cost V 3 bases and J 1 base; bases outside gene matches: 3.

The CDR3 region is CASSYRQGEDYGYTF. The CDR3 DNA reads TGCGCCAGCAGCTATCGACAGGGGGAAGACTATGGCTACACCTTC. The chain is built from TRBV4-3 and TRBJ1-2; 9 positions match TRBD1. The CDR3 runs to 15 residues. V dropped 5 bases and J dropped 3; count of bases not matched to a gene: 7. Germline-derived CDR1 and CDR2 are LGHNA and YSLEER.

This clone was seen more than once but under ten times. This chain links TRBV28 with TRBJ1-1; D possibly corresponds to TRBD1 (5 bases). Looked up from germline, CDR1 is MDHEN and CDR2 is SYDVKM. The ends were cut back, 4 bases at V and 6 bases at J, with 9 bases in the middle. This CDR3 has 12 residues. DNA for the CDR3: TGTGCCAGCAGTTCTAGACAGCCTGAAGCTTTCTTT. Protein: CASSSRQPEAFF.

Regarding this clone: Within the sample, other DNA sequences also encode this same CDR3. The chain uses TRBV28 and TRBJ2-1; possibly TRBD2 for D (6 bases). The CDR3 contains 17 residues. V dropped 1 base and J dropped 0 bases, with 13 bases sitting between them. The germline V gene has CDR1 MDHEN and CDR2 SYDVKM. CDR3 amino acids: CASSLLGGESSYNEQFF. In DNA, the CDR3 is TGTGCCAGCAGTTTATTAGGCGGGGAGTCCTCCTACAATGAGCAGTTCTTC. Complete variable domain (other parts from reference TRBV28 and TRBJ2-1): DVKVTQSSRYLVKRTGEKVFLECVQDMDHENMFWYRQDPGLGLRLIYFSYDVKMKEKGDIPEGYSVSREKKERFSLILESASTNQTSMYLCASSLLGGESSYNEQFFGPGTRLTVL.

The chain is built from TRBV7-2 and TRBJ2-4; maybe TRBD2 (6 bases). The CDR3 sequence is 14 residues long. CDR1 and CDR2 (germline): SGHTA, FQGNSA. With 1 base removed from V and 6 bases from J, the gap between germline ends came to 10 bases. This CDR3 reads CASSLDSGVNIQYF. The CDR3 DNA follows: TGTGCCAGCAGCTTAGATAGCGGAGTAAACATTCAGTACTTC.

CDR3 in DNA: TGCGCCAGCAGGCTCCCCCTCTGGGCCAATCCGAAAACTAGCGGGAGGGCCTCCGATACGCAGTATTTT. Translation: CASRLPLWANPKTSGRASDTQYF. The gene calls are TRBV10-2 and TRBJ2-3; 13 bases are a match to TRBD2. This CDR3 spans 23 amino acids. CDR1 and CDR2 from the germline V gene are WSHSY and SAAADI. The V and J ends lost 6 bases and 6 bases, in that order; junction bases with no gene match: 30.

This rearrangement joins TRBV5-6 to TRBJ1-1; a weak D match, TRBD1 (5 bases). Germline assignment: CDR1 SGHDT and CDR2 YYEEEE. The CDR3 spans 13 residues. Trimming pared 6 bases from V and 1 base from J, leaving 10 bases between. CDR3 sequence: CASMAGGNTEAFF. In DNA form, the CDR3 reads TGTGCCAGCATGGCGGGGGGGAACACTGAAGCTTTCTTT.

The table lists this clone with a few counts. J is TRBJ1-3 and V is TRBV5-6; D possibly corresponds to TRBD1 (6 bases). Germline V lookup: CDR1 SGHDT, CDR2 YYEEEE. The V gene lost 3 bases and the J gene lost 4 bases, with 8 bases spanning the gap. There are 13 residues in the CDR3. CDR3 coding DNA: TGTGCCAGCAGCTCCACAGGGGGAAACACCATATATTTT. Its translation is CASSSTGGNTIYF.

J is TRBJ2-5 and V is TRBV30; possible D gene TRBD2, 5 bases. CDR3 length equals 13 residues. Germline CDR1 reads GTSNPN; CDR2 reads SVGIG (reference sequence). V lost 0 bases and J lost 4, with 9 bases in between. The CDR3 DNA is TGTGCCTGGAGTGTGGATAGCGCAGAGACCCAGTACTTC. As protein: CAWSVDSAETQYF.

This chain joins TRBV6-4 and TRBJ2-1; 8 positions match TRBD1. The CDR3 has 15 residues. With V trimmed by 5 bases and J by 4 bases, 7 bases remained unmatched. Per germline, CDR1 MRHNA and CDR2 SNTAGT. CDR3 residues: CASSTGTGLYNEQFF. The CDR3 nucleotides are TGTGCCAGCAGTACCGGGACAGGTCTTTACAATGAGCAGTTCTTC.

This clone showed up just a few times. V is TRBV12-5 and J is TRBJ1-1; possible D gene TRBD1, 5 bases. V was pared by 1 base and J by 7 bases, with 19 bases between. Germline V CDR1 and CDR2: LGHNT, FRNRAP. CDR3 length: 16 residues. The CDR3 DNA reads TGTGCTAGTGGTTTGGGACCAAATCCCAGGGATGGTGAAGCTTTCTTT. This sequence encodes CASGLGPNPRDGEAFF.